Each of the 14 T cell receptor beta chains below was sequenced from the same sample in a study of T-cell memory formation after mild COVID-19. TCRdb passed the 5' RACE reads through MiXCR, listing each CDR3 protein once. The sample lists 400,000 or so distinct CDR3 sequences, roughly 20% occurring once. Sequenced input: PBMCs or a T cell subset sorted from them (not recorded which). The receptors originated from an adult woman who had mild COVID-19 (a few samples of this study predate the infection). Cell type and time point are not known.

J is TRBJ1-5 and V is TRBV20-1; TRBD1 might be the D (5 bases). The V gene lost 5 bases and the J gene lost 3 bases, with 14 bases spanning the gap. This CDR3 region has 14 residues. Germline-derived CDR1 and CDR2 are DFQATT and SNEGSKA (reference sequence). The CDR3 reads CSAPTGENNQPQHF. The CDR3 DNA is TGCAGTGCTCCAACGGGGGAGAACAATCAGCCCCAGCATTTT.

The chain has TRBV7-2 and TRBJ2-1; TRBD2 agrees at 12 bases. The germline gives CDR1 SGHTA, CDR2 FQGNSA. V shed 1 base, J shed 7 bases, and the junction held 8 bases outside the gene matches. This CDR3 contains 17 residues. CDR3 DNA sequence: TGTGCCAGCAGCTTAGTGGGTCCTAGCGGGAGGGGGAATGAGCAGTTCTTC. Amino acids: CASSLVGPSGRGNEQFF.

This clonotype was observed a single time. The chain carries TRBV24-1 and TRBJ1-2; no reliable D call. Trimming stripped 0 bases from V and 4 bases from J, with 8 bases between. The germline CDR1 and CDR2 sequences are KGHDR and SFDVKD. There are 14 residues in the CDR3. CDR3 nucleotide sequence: TGTGCCACCAGTGATTTGGACCCACCCTATGGCTACACCTTC. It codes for CATSDLDPPYGYTF.

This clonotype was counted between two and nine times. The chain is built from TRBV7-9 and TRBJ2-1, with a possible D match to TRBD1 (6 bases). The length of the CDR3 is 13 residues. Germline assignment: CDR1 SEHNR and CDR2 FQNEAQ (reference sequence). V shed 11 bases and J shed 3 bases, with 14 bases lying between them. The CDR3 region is CAVQGTVYNEQFF. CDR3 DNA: TGTGCCGTACAGGGTACTGTCTACAATGAGCAGTTCTTC.

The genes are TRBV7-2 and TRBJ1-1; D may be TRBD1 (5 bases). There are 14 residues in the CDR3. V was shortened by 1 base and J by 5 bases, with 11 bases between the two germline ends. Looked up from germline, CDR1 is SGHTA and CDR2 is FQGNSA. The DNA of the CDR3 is TGTGCCAGCAGCTTAGTGGCAGGGAAGACTGAAGCTTTCTTT. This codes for CASSLVAGKTEAFF.

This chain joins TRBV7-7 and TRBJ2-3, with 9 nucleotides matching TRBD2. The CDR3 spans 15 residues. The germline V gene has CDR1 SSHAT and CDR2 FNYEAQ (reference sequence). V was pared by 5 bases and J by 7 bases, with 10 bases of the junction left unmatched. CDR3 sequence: CASSPSAGGLNTQYF. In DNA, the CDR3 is TGTGCCAGCAGCCCCTCGGCGGGGGGGCTAAATACGCAGTATTTT. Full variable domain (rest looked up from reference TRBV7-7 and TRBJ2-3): GAGVSQSPRYKVTKRGQDVTLRCDPISSHATLYWYQQALGQGPEFLTYFNYEAQPDKSGLPSDRFSAERPEGSISTLTIQRTEQRDSAMYRCASSPSAGGLNTQYFGPGTRLTVL.

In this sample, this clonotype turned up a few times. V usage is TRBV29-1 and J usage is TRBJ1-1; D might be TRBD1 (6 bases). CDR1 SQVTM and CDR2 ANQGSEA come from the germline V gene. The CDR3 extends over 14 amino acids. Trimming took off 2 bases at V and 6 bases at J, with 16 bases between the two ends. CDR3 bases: TGCAGCGTTGAATCACAGGGTGGTTGGGCTGAAGCTTTCTTT. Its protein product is CSVESQGGWAEAFF.

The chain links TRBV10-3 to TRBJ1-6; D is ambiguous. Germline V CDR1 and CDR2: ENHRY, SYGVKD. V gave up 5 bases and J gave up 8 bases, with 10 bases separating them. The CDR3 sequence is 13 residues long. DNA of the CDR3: TGTGCCATCAGTCCGGCCTCGGATTCACCCCTCCACTTT. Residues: CAISPASDSPLHF.

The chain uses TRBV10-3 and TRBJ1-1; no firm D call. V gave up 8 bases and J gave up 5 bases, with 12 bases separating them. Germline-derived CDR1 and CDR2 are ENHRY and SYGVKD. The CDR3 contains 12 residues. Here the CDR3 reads CAIGADGTEAFF. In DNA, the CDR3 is TGTGCCATCGGTGCCGACGGGACTGAAGCTTTCTTT.

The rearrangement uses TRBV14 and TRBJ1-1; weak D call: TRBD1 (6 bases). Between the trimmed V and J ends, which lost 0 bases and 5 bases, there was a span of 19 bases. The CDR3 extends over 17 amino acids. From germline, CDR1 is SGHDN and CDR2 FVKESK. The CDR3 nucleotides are TGTGCCAGCAGCCAAGATGTTCCTTTGCAGGGGTGGACTGAAGCTTTCTTT. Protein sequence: CASSQDVPLQGWTEAFF.

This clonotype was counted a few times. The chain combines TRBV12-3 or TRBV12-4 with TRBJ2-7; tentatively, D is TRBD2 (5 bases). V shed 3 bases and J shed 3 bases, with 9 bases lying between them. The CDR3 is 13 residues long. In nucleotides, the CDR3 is TGTGCCAGCAGTTTCGGACTCCTCTACGAGCAGTACTTC. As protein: CASSFGLLYEQYF.

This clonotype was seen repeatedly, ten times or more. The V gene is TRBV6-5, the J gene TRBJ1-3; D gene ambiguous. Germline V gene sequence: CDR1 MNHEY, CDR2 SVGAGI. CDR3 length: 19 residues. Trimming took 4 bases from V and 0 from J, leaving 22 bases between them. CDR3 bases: TGTGCCAGCAGTTCCACCCCCGGGAGAGGGAGACTCTCTGGAAACACCATATATTTT. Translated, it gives CASSSTPGRGRLSGNTIYF.

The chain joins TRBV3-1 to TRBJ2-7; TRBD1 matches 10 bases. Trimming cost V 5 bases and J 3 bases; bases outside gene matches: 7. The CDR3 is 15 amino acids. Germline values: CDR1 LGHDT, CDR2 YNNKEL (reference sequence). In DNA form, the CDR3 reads TGTGCCAGCAGCTTCGGGACAGGGGCCGGCTACGAGCAGTACTTC. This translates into CASSFGTGAGYEQYF.

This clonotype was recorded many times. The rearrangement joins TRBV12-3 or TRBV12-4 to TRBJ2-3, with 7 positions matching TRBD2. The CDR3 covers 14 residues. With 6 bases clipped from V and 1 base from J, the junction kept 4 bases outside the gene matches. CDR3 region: CASSPGLGTDTQYF. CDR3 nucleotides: TGTGCCAGCAGCCCCGGACTAGGCACAGATACGCAGTATTTT.